This T cell receptor beta chain comes out of a study of T-cell memory formation after mild COVID-19. V shed 0 bases and J 4 bases; nucleotides not matched to a gene: 3. CDR3 length: 15 amino acids. Germline V gives CDR1 KGHSH, CDR2 LQKENI. MiXCR, run by TCRdb on the 5' RACE reads, gives a single entry per CDR3 protein. This repertoire shows 350,000 to 400,000 distinct CDR3 sequences, around a fifth found once; its top ten account for roughly an eighth. The chain combines TRBV18 with TRBJ2-1; 7 bases fit TRBD2. This TCR derives from an adult woman who had mild COVID-19 (a few samples of this study predate the infection). Cell type and time point are not known. The material sequenced was PBMCs or a T cell subset sorted from them (not recorded which). As DNA, the CDR3 is TGTGCCAGCTCACCACCTCAGGGAGGGTACAATGAGCAGTTCTTC. This encodes CASSPPQGGYNEQFF.